A single sample is the source of the 5 T cell receptor beta chains below, sequenced in a study of cytomegalovirus exposure and HLA in healthy donors. Use of 60 Vbeta and 13 Jbeta primers characterized the PCR. The method was immunoSEQ multiplex PCR; TCRdb's version includes in-frame clones alone and lacks a portion of them. The profile covers around 80,000 clones, with roughly 79% appearing a single time and under 7% taken by the ten largest. Sequencing input: PBMCs. These receptors came from a man in his late teens or twenties in good health and CMV-seropositive.

The V and J genes are TRBV4-1 and TRBJ2-5; TRBD1 might be the D (6 bases). The ends were cut back, 1 base at V and 2 bases at J, with 14 bases in the middle. In germline, CDR1 is MGHRA, CDR2 YSYEKL. This CDR3 has 16 residues. CDR3 amino acids: CASSQVPTGYQETQYF. The DNA of the CDR3 is TGCGCCAGCAGCCAAGTTCCTACAGGGTATCAAGAGACCCAGTACTTC.

The chain uses TRBV6-5 and TRBJ2-7, with TRBD2 identical over 8 bases. The CDR3 covers 14 residues. The V gene end was trimmed by 6 bases and the J gene end by 4 bases; junction bases not matched to a gene: 8. Germline V gene lookup returns CDR1 MNHEY and CDR2 SVGAGI. The CDR3 loop reads CASSYGRADYEQYF. In DNA, the CDR3 is TGTGCCAGCAGCTACGGGAGGGCCGATTACGAGCAGTACTTC.

V gene TRBV10-2 combines with J gene TRBJ2-3, with D possibly TRBD2 on 5 matching bases. CDR1 WSHSY and CDR2 SAAADI come from the germline V gene. Trimming removed 6 bases at V and 0 bases at J, with 10 bases between. This CDR3 has 14 residues. CDR3 sequence (DNA): TGCGCCAGCAGGGACTGGTCTAGCACAGATACGCAGTATTTT. This sequence encodes CASRDWSSTDTQYF.

This clone was found once. The chain recombines TRBV27 with TRBJ2-7; the match to TRBD1 covers 7 bases. CDR1 and CDR2 from the germline V gene are MNHEY and SMNVEV (reference sequence). J lost 3 bases, V lost 5 bases, and 10 bases had no gene match. This CDR3 comprises 15 residues. CDR3 sequence: CASSTMGQPFYEQYF. In DNA form, the CDR3 reads TGTGCCAGCAGTACCATGGGACAGCCGTTCTACGAGCAGTACTTC.

The J gene is TRBJ2-3, the V gene TRBV18; D remains unclear. This CDR3 is 13 amino acids long. V lost 5 bases, J lost 4 bases, and 10 bases lay in between. From germline, CDR1 is KGHSH and CDR2 LQKENI. The CDR3 loop reads CASSSMSADTQYF. For the CDR3, the DNA is TGTGCCAGCTCATCTATGTCGGCAGATACGCAGTATTTT.